The 17 T cell receptor beta chains presented below share a single source sample, sequenced in a study of shared clonotypes between healthy human individuals. TCRdb keeps only in-frame clones here, not all; method: immunoSEQ multiplex PCR. Of hundreds of thousands of clones in the sample, less than 98% were seen once. The sequenced sample consisted of naive CD4+ T cells sorted from blood. Subset reported: CD45RA+ positively selected. These receptors were collected from a woman aged 25-40 years in good health.

This sequence joins TRBV10-2 and TRBJ2-3; TRBD2 might be the D (6 bases). V lost 6 bases and J lost 0, with 16 bases in between. CDR1 is WSHSY and CDR2 is SAAADI in the germline V gene. The CDR3 sequence is 16 residues long. The CDR3 loop is CASRSWWGLSTDTQYF. The CDR3 region has the DNA TGCGCCAGCAGGTCTTGGTGGGGACTTAGCACAGATACGCAGTATTTT.

This rearrangement joins TRBV28 to TRBJ2-1; D might be TRBD1 or TRBD2, each matching 5 bases. Germline assignment: CDR1 MDHEN and CDR2 SYDVKM. The CDR3 consists of 15 residues. The V gene lost 7 bases and the J gene lost 6 bases, with 19 bases spanning the gap. In DNA, the CDR3 is TGTGCCAGCACCTACCGCCGGGGCTATTTCAATGAGCAGTTCTTC. Translated: CASTYRRGYFNEQFF.

The chain combines TRBV5-1 with TRBJ1-6; D gene uncertain. The CDR3 covers 13 residues. Looked up from germline, CDR1 is SGHRS and CDR2 is YFSETQ. Trimming took 0 bases from V and 7 from J, leaving 5 bases between them. The CDR3: CASSLVGNSPLHF. The CDR3 nucleotides are TGCGCCAGCAGCTTGGTAGGAAATTCACCCCTCCACTTT.

This clone was seen just once. The CDR3 DNA is TGTGCCAGCAGCCGACTAGCGGGAGCTATCTACGAGCAGTACTTC. Residues: CASSRLAGAIYEQYF. The V call is TRBV11-2, the J call TRBJ2-7; 12 bases map to TRBD2. Germline-derived CDR1 and CDR2 are SGHAT and FQNNGV. The length of the CDR3 is 15 residues. J lost 3 bases, V lost 5 bases, and 5 bases had no gene match.

V usage is TRBV7-3 and J usage is TRBJ1-1; no reliable D call. The CDR3 is 13 amino acids. Germline assignment: CDR1 SGHTA and CDR2 FQGTGA. Trimming removed 0 bases at V and 6 bases at J, with 8 bases between. CDR3 region: CASSLTSRAEAFF. The CDR3 DNA is TGTGCCAGCAGCTTAACTTCCCGGGCTGAAGCTTTCTTT. Supplemented by reference TRBV7-3 and TRBJ1-1, the full variable domain reads GAGVSQTPSNKVTEKGKYVELRCDPISGHTALYWYRQSLGQGPEFLIYFQGTGAADDSGLPNDRFFAVRPEGSVSTLKIQRTERGDSAVYLCASSLTSRAEAFFGQGTRLTVV.

The rearrangement uses TRBV6-1 and TRBJ1-2, with D tentatively TRBD1 (6 bases). Trimming shortened V by 7 bases and J by 7 bases, and 16 bases separated the two germline ends. Germline V gene sequence: CDR1 MNHNS, CDR2 SASEGT. The CDR3 spans 13 residues. The chain's CDR3 is CASTLQGFSGYTF. The CDR3 DNA follows: TGTGCCAGCACCCTACAGGGCTTTTCTGGCTACACCTTC.

This clone was found once. The chain carries TRBV28 and TRBJ1-6; D is unresolved. Germline V gene data show CDR1 as MDHEN and CDR2 as SYDVKM. CDR3 size: 11 residues. Trimming took 3 bases from V and 10 from J, leaving 4 bases between them. The CDR3 region has the DNA TGTGCCAGCAGTTTTAACTCACCCCTCCACTTT. It yields the protein CASSFNSPLHF.

This chain connects TRBV19 to TRBJ2-5, with TRBD2 matching 10 bases. The CDR3 is 17 residues long. Germline V gene sequence: CDR1 LNHDA, CDR2 SQIVND (reference sequence). The V gene end was trimmed by 5 bases and the J gene end by 5 bases; junction bases not matched to a gene: 14. CDR3 nucleotides: TGTGCCAGTAGTCCCCCGCCAGCGGGAGGGCTCGGGGAGACCCAGTACTTC. This gives the protein CASSPPPAGGLGETQYF.

V usage is TRBV27 and J usage is TRBJ1-5, with 7 positions matching TRBD1. The V gene's germline CDR1 is MNHEY and CDR2 SMNVEV (reference sequence). Losses at the gene ends were 5 bases for V and 3 bases for J; bases not matched to a gene: 7. This CDR3 region has 15 residues. In DNA, the CDR3 is TGTGCCAGCAGTCCCGAGGGGGCATTCAATCAGCCCCAGCATTTT. Translated: CASSPEGAFNQPQHF.

V and J are TRBV7-2 and TRBJ2-5; D might be TRBD1 or TRBD2, each matching 5 bases. Trimming shortened V by 1 base and J by 5 bases, and 14 bases separated the two germline ends. This CDR3 spans 15 amino acids. The germline V gene has CDR1 SGHTA and CDR2 FQGNSA. CDR3 sequence (DNA): TGTGCCAGCAGCTTAGGCCTCCAGGGAGTGGAGACCCAGTACTTC. Its protein is CASSLGLQGVETQYF. The whole variable domain, filled in from reference TRBV7-2 and TRBJ2-5, reads GAGVSQSPSNKVTEKGKDVELRCDPISGHTALYWYRQSLGQGLEFLIYFQGNSAPDKSGLPSDRFSAERTGGSVSTLTIQRTQQEDSAVYLCASSLGLQGVETQYFGPGTRLLVL.

Of note for this clone: The identical CDR3 is also encoded by other nucleotide sequences in the sample. The chain links TRBV6-5 to TRBJ1-1, with 9 bases fitting TRBD1. Germline CDR1 and CDR2: MNHEY and SVGAGI. The CDR3 contains 15 residues. V was clipped by 0 bases and J by 5 bases; unmatched bases: 4. CDR3 sequence: CASSYSNRGRTEAFF. The CDR3 coding sequence is TGTGCCAGCAGTTACTCGAACAGGGGGCGGACTGAAGCTTTCTTT.

CDR3 bases: TGTGCCAGCAGTTGGACACCAACTAATGAAAAACTGTTTTTT. Translated, it gives CASSWTPTNEKLFF. This chain uses TRBV11-2 with TRBJ1-4, with TRBD1 as a possible D gene (5 bases). Trimming left V 6 bases short and J 0 bases short, with 8 bases between. This CDR3 is built from 14 residues. Germline V gene lookup returns CDR1 SGHAT and CDR2 FQNNGV.

This chain connects TRBV19 to TRBJ1-5; the D gene is possibly TRBD1 (5 bases). The V end lost 7 bases, the J end lost 3 bases, and 22 bases lay between the germline ends. Germline assignment: CDR1 LNHDA and CDR2 SQIVND (reference sequence). The CDR3 extends over 17 amino acids. Here the CDR3 DNA reads TGTGCCAGTACCAAGGACTCCCGCCGGGGGTCCAATCAGCCCCAGCATTTT. This gives the protein CASTKDSRRGSNQPQHF.

Worth noting for this clone: Distinct nucleotide sequences in the sample also encode this CDR3. The rearrangement uses TRBV25-1 and TRBJ2-3, with unresolved D. CDR1 and CDR2 from the germline V gene are MGHDK and SYGVNS. The CDR3 contains 12 residues. Trimming pared 3 bases from V and 2 bases from J, leaving 3 bases between. This CDR3 is CASSDSTDTQYF. DNA for the CDR3: TGTGCCAGCAGTGACTCCACAGATACGCAGTATTTT.

This CDR3 reads CASSQDVGFYNEQFF. CDR3 bases: TGTGCCAGCAGCCAGGACGTAGGGTTCTACAATGAGCAGTTCTTC. This chain links TRBV11-3 with TRBJ2-1, with D unclear. Germline loops: CDR1 SGHNT, CDR2 YENEEA. CDR3 size: 15 residues. Trimming stripped 5 bases from V and 3 bases from J, with 14 bases between.

The chain couples TRBV19 to TRBJ1-1; D may be TRBD1 (5 bases). Trimming took off 4 bases at V and 5 bases at J, with 14 bases between the two ends. The CDR3 loop spans 14 amino acids. The germline CDR1 and CDR2 sequences are LNHDA and SQIVND (reference sequence). The CDR3 is CASSTGLTQTEAFF. CDR3 in DNA: TGTGCCAGTAGTACGGGACTTACTCAGACTGAAGCTTTCTTT.

The J gene is TRBJ1-5, the V gene TRBV21-1; TRBD1 is the table's D call, not checked against the DNA. TRBV21-1 is tagged as a pseudogene. This CDR3 is built from 16 residues. Written as DNA, the CDR3 is TGTGCCAGCAGGAAACCGGGACACAGGGGGAATCAGCCCCAGCATTTT. It is translated as CASRKPGHRGNQPQHF.